This TCR beta chain was retrieved from a study of CD8+ T cells in alopecia areata (dated by TCRdb to the late 2010s). As for the study more broadly: Female C3H/HeJ recipients, roughly 6-11 weeks old, were grafted with skin from C3H/HeJ donors with spontaneous alopecia (roughly 6-13 months old). High-throughput TCRbeta sequencing was used to examine T cell clonal expansion in alopecia areata in both the C3H/HeJ mouse model and human patients. In humans, TCRbeta sequencing was performed on scalp tissue and on sorted CD4+ and CD8+ peripheral blood T cells from healthy controls and from patients with patchy or totalis/universalis alopecia areata. Clonality in the scalp was compared among normal scalp (n=4), patchy alopecia areata scalp (n=8), and alopecia totalis/universalis scalp (n=8). RNA was extracted with the PAXgene miRNA kit for fixed scalp, the miRNeasy kit for PBMCs, and the RNeasy kit for mouse skin. TCRbeta CDR3 regions were amplified by immunoSEQ multiplex PCR with 35 Vbeta forward and 13 Jbeta reverse primers. The paper's findings and limits, for the study overall: Higher clonality and more expanded CD8+ clones were observed in lesional scalp than in normal scalp, particularly in alopecia totalis/universalis, a finding suggestive of antigenic drive. Unlike mouse skin, where gammadelta T cells dominate, normal human skin contains resident alphabeta T cells that get sequenced too, which complicates analysis of the scalp TCR repertoire. Shared TCR sequences between patients were less evident than in mice, which may be partly attributable to HLA diversity in the patient population.

The CDR3 runs 14 residues from the cysteine to the phenylalanine. Shown are 30 bases from within the CDR3, in frame from base 1. At the junction V is shortened by 5 bases and J by 0 bases, with 9 bases in between. CDR1 LGHNA and CDR2 YNLKQL are derived from the germline V gene (reference sequence). On this clone: What antigen it recognizes has not been identified. The gene names and germline sequences given are murine. The DNA ends 4 residues before the CDR3 does, and the rest of the CDR3 is filled in from the germline J gene.

Libraries were made using the immunoSEQ multiplex PCR assay. RNA was extracted from all samples and reverse transcribed into cDNA as template for TCR sequencing. SuperScript III was used for first-strand cDNA synthesis, primed with a 2:1 mix of oligo-dT and random hexamers. A synthetic immune receptor repertoire was used to assess amplification bias, and residual bias was removed computationally. Sequencing of the libraries was done on Illumina HiSeq using 60 bp reads that spanned the CDR3 and were read from J toward V. The original methods were these. After raw reads were preprocessed to remove errors, the CDR3 was defined following IMGT conventions as running from the conserved cysteine to phenylalanine. Clonality was computed by normalizing Shannon entropy by log2 of the number of productive unique TCRs and subtracting the result from 1. CD4 or CD8 identity of scalp clones was inferred by cross-referencing scalp TCRbeta sequences with sorted blood CD4 and CD8 repertoires. This immuneACCESS table, as held by TCRdb, lists in-frame sequences with V and J called but not all clones. Of the missing ones, under half trace to an unresolved V gene in checked studies; the others have no known cause. V and J calls plus clone size are reproduced from that table; the DNA served to infer D and trimming. The table puts roughly 260,000 clones in this sample, none counted just once. 1.2% of the sample comes from the top ten.

Pooled mouse cutaneous lymph node cells were stained for CD4, CD8alpha, NKG2D, NKG2ACE and other markers and were then sorted on a BD Influx. This clonotype originated in a C3H/HeJ mouse with alopecia areata. The haplotype of this strain at the MHC is H2-k. Specimen: CD4+ T cells sorted from a lymph node. This receptor chain uses TRBV5 and TRBJ2-5; the best D guess is TRBD2, with 6 bases matching. The DNA read from the CDR3 is TGTGCCAGCAGCAGACTGGTTAACCAAGAC. It encodes CASSRLVNQD. The entire CDR3 is CASSRLVNQDTQYF.